This TCR beta chain derives from a study of CXCR3-negative and CXCR3-positive naive CD8 T cells. Overall study findings and caveats: Naive subsets expressed similar surface CD5; TRB CDR3 features served to infer TCR strength.

With regard to this clonotype: Its cognate antigen is unknown.

The CDR3 spans 17 residues. CDR1 is SQVTM, CDR2 ANQGSEA, per germline. Via 5' RACE with UMI labels, TRB cDNA libraries were prepared. TCRdb re-analyzed the 5' RACE reads; it lists each CDR3 protein once, without DNA. This repertoire includes over 100,000 distinct CDR3 sequences. This sequence was found in a human donor in good health. Some clones in this sample may be carry-over from other donors' samples. The gene calls are TRBV29-1 and TRBJ2-3; TCRdb's D call, TRBD1, is unchecked because there is no DNA. Sequenced: naive CXCR3- CD8+ T cells from blood. The sample's subset: CD45RO-CCR7+CD27+CD95- naive CD8+ T cells lacking CXCR3 (TNR3-). The chain's CDR3 is CSVEDPRRGGSTDTQYF.